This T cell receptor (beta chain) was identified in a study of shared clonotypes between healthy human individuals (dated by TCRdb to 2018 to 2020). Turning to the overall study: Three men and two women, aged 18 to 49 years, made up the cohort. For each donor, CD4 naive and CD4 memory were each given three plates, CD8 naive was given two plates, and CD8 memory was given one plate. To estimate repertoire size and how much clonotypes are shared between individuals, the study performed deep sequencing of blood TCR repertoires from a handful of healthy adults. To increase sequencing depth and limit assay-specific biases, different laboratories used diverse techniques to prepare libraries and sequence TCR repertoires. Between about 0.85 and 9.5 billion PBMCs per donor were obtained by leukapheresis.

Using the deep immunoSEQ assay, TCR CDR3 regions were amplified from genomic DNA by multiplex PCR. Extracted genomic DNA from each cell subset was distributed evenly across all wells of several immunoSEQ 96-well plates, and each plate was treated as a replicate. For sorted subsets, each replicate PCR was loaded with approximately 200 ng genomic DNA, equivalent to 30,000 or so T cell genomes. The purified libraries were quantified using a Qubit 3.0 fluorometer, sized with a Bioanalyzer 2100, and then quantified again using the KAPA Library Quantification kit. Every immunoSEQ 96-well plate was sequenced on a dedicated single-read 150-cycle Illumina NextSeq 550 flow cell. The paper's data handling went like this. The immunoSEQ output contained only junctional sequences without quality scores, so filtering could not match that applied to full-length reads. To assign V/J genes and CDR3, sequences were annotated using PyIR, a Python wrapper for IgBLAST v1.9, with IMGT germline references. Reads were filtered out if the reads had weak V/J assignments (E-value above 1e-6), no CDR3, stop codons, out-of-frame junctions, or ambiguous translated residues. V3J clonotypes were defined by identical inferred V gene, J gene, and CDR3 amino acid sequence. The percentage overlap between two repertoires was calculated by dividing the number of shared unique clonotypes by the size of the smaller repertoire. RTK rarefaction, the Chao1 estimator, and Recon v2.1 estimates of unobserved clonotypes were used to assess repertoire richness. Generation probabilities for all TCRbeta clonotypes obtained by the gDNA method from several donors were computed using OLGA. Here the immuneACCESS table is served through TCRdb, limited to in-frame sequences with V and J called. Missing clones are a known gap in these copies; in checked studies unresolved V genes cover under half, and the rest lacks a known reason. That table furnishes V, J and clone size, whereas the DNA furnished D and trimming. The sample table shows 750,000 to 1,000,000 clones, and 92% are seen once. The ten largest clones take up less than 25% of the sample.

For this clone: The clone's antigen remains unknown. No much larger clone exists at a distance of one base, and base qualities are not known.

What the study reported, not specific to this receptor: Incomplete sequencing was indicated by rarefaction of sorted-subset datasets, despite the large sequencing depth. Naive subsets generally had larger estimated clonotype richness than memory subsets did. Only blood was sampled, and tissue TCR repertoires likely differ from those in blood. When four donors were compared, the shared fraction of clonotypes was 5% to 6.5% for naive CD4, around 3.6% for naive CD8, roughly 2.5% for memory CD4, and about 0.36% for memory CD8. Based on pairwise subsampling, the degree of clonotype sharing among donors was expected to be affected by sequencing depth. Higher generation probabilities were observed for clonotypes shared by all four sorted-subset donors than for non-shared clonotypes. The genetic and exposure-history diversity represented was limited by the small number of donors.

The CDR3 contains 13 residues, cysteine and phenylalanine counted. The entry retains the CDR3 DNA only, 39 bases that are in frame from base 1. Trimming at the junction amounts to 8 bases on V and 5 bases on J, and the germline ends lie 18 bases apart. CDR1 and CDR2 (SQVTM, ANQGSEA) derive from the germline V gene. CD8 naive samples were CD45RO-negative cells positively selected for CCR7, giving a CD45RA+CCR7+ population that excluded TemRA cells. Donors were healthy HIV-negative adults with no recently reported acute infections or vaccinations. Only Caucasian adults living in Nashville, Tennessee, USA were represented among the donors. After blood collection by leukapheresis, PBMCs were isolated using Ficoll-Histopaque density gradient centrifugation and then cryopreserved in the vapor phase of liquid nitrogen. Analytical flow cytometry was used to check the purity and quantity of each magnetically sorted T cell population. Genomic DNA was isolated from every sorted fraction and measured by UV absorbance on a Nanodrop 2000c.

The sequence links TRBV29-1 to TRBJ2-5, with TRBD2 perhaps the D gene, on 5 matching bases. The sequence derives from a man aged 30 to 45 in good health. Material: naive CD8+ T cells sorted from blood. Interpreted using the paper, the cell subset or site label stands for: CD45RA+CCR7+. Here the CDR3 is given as CSLEGGLGETQYF. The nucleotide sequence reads TGCAGCTTAGAGGGCGGGTTGGGGGAGACCCAGTACTTC.